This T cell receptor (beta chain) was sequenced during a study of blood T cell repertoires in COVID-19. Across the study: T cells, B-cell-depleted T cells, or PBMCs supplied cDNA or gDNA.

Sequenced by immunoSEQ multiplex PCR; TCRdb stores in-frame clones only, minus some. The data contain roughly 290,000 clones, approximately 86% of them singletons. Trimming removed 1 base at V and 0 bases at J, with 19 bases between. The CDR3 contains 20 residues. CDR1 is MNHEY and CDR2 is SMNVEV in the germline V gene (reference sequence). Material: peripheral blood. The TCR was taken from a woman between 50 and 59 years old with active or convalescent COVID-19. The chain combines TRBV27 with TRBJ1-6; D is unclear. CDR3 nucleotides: TGTGCCAGCAGTTTATGGGGTGAGAGAGGAGGGAGCTCCTATAATTCACCCCTCCACTTT. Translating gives CASSLWGERGGSSYNSPLHF.